These 18 T cell receptor beta chains were sequenced from one sample in a study of cytomegalovirus exposure and HLA in healthy donors listed by TCRdb under 2017. Libraries were made using the immunoSEQ multiplex PCR assay. For the multiplex PCR, a mixture combining 60 forward primers for TCR Vbeta segments and 13 reverse primers for TCR Jbeta segments was used. Entries here come from immuneACCESS through TCRdb and include only in-frame sequences with V and J called. Some clones fail to appear in such tables; in the studies checked, an unresolved V gene covers under half of the shortfall, and the cause of the remainder is unknown. The sample table lists 99,000 or so clones, about four fifths of them with a count of one. Under 1.5% of the sample is held by the ten biggest clonotypes. Sequences were obtained from PBMCs. The receptors were gathered from a man aged 30 to 45 in good health and CMV-seronegative.

This clone has just one count. The V call is TRBV28, the J call TRBJ2-1; TRBD1 is a possible D gene (7 bases). The CDR3 is 16 residues long. CDR1 and CDR2 (germline): MDHEN, SYDVKM. V dropped 6 bases and J dropped 7 bases, with 22 bases sitting between them. CDR3 protein: CASRQEGAPLGNEQFF. In DNA, the CDR3 is TGTGCCAGCAGGCAGGAGGGGGCGCCCCTCGGGAATGAGCAGTTCTTC. Filled out from reference TRBV28 and TRBJ2-1, the complete variable domain reads DVKVTQSSRYLVKRTGEKVFLECVQDMDHENMFWYRQDPGLGLRLIYFSYDVKMKEKGDIPEGYSVSREKKERFSLILESASTNQTSMYLCASRQEGAPLGNEQFFGPGTRLTVL.

The chain uses TRBV18 and TRBJ1-1, with no clear D. Germline V gene sequence: CDR1 KGHSH, CDR2 LQKENI. The CDR3 extends over 13 amino acids. Trimming pared 3 bases from V and 0 bases from J, leaving 5 bases between. In nucleotides, the CDR3 is TGTGCCAGCTCACCGTCGGTGAACACTGAAGCTTTCTTT. Its translation: CASSPSVNTEAFF.

V gene TRBV6-5 combines with J gene TRBJ1-2; D gene uncertain. Trimming removed 0 bases from V and 1 base from J, with 9 bases in between. Germline assignment: CDR1 MNHEY and CDR2 SVGAGI. The CDR3 spans 15 residues. CDR3 DNA: TGTGCCAGCAGTTACTCGTACAGAAGTAACTATGGCTACACCTTC. Translated, it gives CASSYSYRSNYGYTF.

The genes are TRBV27 and TRBJ1-1; no firm D call. The germline V gene encodes CDR1 MNHEY and CDR2 SMNVEV (reference sequence). The V gene lost 4 bases and the J gene lost 0 bases, with 3 bases spanning the gap. This CDR3 has 12 residues. The DNA of the CDR3 is TGTGCCAGCAGTTCAATGAACACTGAAGCTTTCTTT. It is translated as CASSSMNTEAFF.

The chain is built from TRBV28 and TRBJ2-4; no clear D. Trimming stripped 7 bases from V and 15 bases from J, with 19 bases between. CDR3 length equals 12 residues. Germline values: CDR1 MDHEN, CDR2 SYDVKM. CDR3 nucleotide sequence: TGTGCCAGCACGGCCAGGCGAAATCGTCGGTACTTC. It specifies CASTARRNRRYF.

The chain recombines TRBV19 with TRBJ2-5, with TRBD1 as a possible D gene (6 bases). The tail of the sequence fits TRBJ2-7 better, so the J call may be wrong. The CDR3 has 13 amino acids. The germline V gene encodes CDR1 LNHDA and CDR2 SQIVND (reference sequence). The DNA for the CDR3 is TGTGCCAGTAGTATGGACAGATCCTACGAGCAGTACTTC. Translating it yields CASSMDRSYEQYF.

V gene TRBV6-1 combines with J gene TRBJ2-1; 7 nucleotides agree with TRBD1. Looked up from germline, CDR1 is MNHNS and CDR2 is SASEGT. CDR3 length: 13 residues. The V and J ends lost 6 bases and 6 bases, in that order; junction bases with no gene match: 5. CDR3 region: CASSADRANEQFF. The CDR3 DNA is TGTGCCAGCAGCGCAGACAGGGCCAATGAGCAGTTCTTC.

The chain joins TRBV19 to TRBJ1-5; 7 nucleotides line up with TRBD1. Trimming at V came to 5 bases and at J to 4 bases, leaving 11 bases not matched to a gene. Germline V gene data show CDR1 as LNHDA and CDR2 as SQIVND (reference sequence). CDR3 length: 16 amino acids. The CDR3 nucleotides read TGTGCCAGTAGTGCCGCGACAGGGTTTAGAAATCAGCCCCAGCATTTT. It codes for CASSAATGFRNQPQHF.

The rearrangement uses TRBV9 and TRBJ2-7; D may be TRBD2 (7 bases). CDR1 and CDR2 from the germline V gene are SGDLS and YYNGEE. Trimming took off 2 bases at V and 2 bases at J, with 17 bases between the two ends. This CDR3 has 16 residues. The CDR3 DNA reads as TGTGCCAGCAGCGTGGAAATCGGGGGGCAAACCTACGAGCAGTACTTC. Translated, it gives CASSVEIGGQTYEQYF.

This clone was seen a few times. The V call is TRBV10-3, the J call TRBJ1-1, with a tentative D call TRBD1 (5 bases). V lost 6 bases, J lost 10 bases, and 18 bases lay in between. In germline, CDR1 is ENHRY, CDR2 SYGVKD. The CDR3 is made up of 13 amino acids. In DNA, the CDR3 is TGTGCCATCAGGGCCGGGACGGCGGAGGGAGCTTTCTTT. Protein product: CAIRAGTAEGAFF.

The rearrangement uses TRBV5-4 and TRBJ1-3; the D is unclear. V was trimmed by 4 bases and J by 5 bases, leaving 10 bases between them. Germline CDR1 SGHNT, CDR2 YYREEE (reference sequence). This CDR3 has 13 amino acids. CDR3 amino acids: CASSQRARNTIYF. CDR3 coding DNA: TGTGCCAGCAGCCAGCGGGCGAGAAACACCATATATTTT.

Only one count was recorded for this clone. This chain joins TRBV5-1 and TRBJ1-1; D is unresolved. The CDR3 contains 15 residues. V was pared by 0 bases and J by 2 bases, with 11 bases between. Per germline, CDR1 SGHRS and CDR2 YFSETQ. The CDR3 here is CASSLVARINTEAFF. For the CDR3, the DNA is TGCGCCAGCAGCTTGGTCGCCAGAATAAACACTGAAGCTTTCTTT.

The table lists this clone with a count of one. The chain couples TRBV6-6 to TRBJ2-1; perhaps TRBD2 as D (6 bases). The ends were cut back, 2 bases at V and 3 bases at J, with 14 bases in the middle. CDR1 is MNHNY, CDR2 SVGAGI, per germline (reference sequence). The CDR3 length is 16 residues. The CDR3 DNA reads as TGTGCCAGCAGTTACCGTCGGCGGGAAGTCTACAATGAGCAGTTCTTC. Translation: CASSYRRREVYNEQFF.

The chain employs TRBV19 and TRBJ2-3; 9 bases agree with TRBD2. The CDR3 has 16 amino acids. The ends lost 3 bases at V and 1 base at J; junction bases unmatched: 5. Germline V gene sequence: CDR1 LNHDA, CDR2 SQIVND (reference sequence). The DNA of the CDR3 is TGTGCCAGTAGTATTAGGCCTAGCGGGGGCACAGATACGCAGTATTTT. As protein: CASSIRPSGGTDTQYF. The variable domain in full, completed from reference TRBV19 and TRBJ2-3, reads DGGITQSPKYLFRKEGQNVTLSCEQNLNHDAMYWYRQDPGQGLRLIYYSQIVNDFQKGDIAEGYSVSREKKESFPLTVTSAQKNPTAFYLCASSIRPSGGTDTQYFGPGTRLTVL.

The V and J genes are TRBV18 and TRBJ1-5; 8 bases agree with TRBD1. The CDR3 contains 16 residues. V trimming: 3 bases; J trimming: 6 bases; junction bases outside the gene matches: 10. CDR1 and CDR2 from the germline V gene are KGHSH and LQKENI. The DNA of the CDR3 is TGTGCCAGCTCACCTAACGGACAGGGTGTAAGTCAGCCCCAGCATTTT. Translated: CASSPNGQGVSQPQHF. The full variable domain, rest sourced from reference TRBV18 and TRBJ1-5, is NAGVMQNPRHLVRRRGQEARLRCSPMKGHSHVYWYRQLPEEGLKFMVYLQKENIIDESGMPKERFSAEFPKEGPSILRIQQVVRGDSAAYFCASSPNGQGVSQPQHFGDGTRLSIL.

The gene calls are TRBV27 and TRBJ1-3; the match to TRBD1 covers 7 bases. Trimming took 6 bases from V and 0 from J; bases not matched to a gene: 2. The CDR3 is 14 amino acids. Per germline, CDR1 MNHEY and CDR2 SMNVEV (reference sequence). CDR3 protein: CASRTGNSGNTIYF. As DNA, the CDR3 is TGTGCCAGCAGGACAGGGAACTCTGGAAACACCATATATTTT.

V usage is TRBV28 and J usage is TRBJ1-2, with 10 positions matching TRBD1. The V segment lost 4 bases and the J segment 7 bases; nucleotides outside the gene matches: 9. The CDR3 sequence is 15 residues long. The germline gives CDR1 MDHEN, CDR2 SYDVKM. Here the CDR3 DNA reads TGTGCCAGCAGTTCCCCGGGACAGGGGACGGGTGGCTACACCTTC. Translation: CASSSPGQGTGGYTF.

CDR3 region: CASSVFSGGPPHEQYF. The CDR3 DNA reads TGTGCCAGCAGCGTATTTAGCGGAGGGCCCCCTCACGAGCAGTACTTC. J is TRBJ2-7 and V is TRBV9; tentatively, D is TRBD2 (6 bases). The germline V gene has CDR1 SGDLS and CDR2 YYNGEE. V shed 1 base and J shed 5 bases, with 19 bases lying between them. The CDR3 extends over 16 amino acids. The full variable domain, with the rest looked up from reference TRBV9 and TRBJ2-7, is DSGVTQTPKHLITATGQRVTLRCSPRSGDLSVYWYQQSLDQGLQFLIQYYNGEERAKGNILERFSAQQFPDLHSELNLSSLELGDSALYFCASSVFSGGPPHEQYFGPGTRLTVT.